These 26 T cell receptor beta chains came from one sample sequenced in a study of CD8+CD57+ T cells in acquired aplastic anemia. CDR3 and TCR beta VDJ profiling relied on a genomic DNA template. TCRdb passed the reads through MiXCR, listing each CDR3 protein once. The sample lists under 200,000 distinct CDR3 sequences, under 50% occurring once. Patients included in sequencing had previously demonstrated CD8+CD57+ cell expansion by flow cytometry. The source material was sorted CD4+, CD8+, or CD8+CD57+ T cells (not recorded which) from PBMCs. All receptors come from a human donor with aplastic anemia.

At least ten counts were recorded for this clonotype. This chain links TRBV14 with TRBJ2-1, with 7 bases identical to TRBD2. CDR3 size: 15 residues. Germline lookup yields CDR1 SGHDN and CDR2 FVKESK. V was pared by 1 base and J by 10 bases, with 10 bases of the junction left unmatched. The CDR3 bases are TGTGCCAGCAGCCAAGCGCCTCAACTAGCGACCGAGCAGTTCTTC. It codes for CASSQAPQLATEQFF.

This clonotype was found once. A much larger clone lies a single base off, so this may be a read error. The CDR3 loop is CASSTPHRGAYSYEQYF. The CDR3, as DNA: TGTGCCAGCAGCACCCCGCACAGGGGGGCCTACTCCTACGAGCAGTACTTC. The chain recombines TRBV6-1 with TRBJ2-7, with TRBD1 identical over 8 bases. V lost 6 bases and J lost 0; bases outside the gene matches: 13. Germline loops: CDR1 MNHNS, CDR2 SASEGT. CDR3 size: 17 residues.

This sequence joins TRBV20-1 and TRBJ1-4; D possibly corresponds to TRBD1 (5 bases). CDR3 length: 13 amino acids. V was cut by 0 bases and J by 12 bases, with 14 bases left in between. CDR1 is DFQATT, CDR2 SNEGSKA, per germline (reference sequence). CDR3 in amino acids: CSARDPGREELFF. CDR3 in DNA: TGCAGTGCTAGAGATCCAGGGAGAGAAGAACTGTTTTTT.

A few counts support this clonotype. This chain joins TRBV19 and TRBJ1-1; 8 bases line up with TRBD1. The trim removed 8 bases at V and 1 base at J, leaving 6 bases unmatched. Germline CDR1 reads LNHDA; CDR2 reads SQIVND (reference sequence). There are 14 residues in the CDR3. In nucleotides, the CDR3 is TGTGCCAGTGTAAGCGGGACAGGGAACACTGAAGCTTTCTTT. Protein: CASVSGTGNTEAFF.

This clonotype occurred a few times. J is TRBJ2-7 and V is TRBV10-2, with a tentative D call TRBD2 (5 bases). Between the trimmed V and J ends, which lost 8 bases and 3 bases, there was a span of 8 bases. Germline CDR1 is WSHSY and CDR2 is SAAADI. The CDR3 length is 11 residues. DNA for the CDR3: TGCGCCAGCTCGGGGATCTACGAGCAGTACTTC. This sequence encodes CASSGIYEQYF.

This clonotype was seen many times. V usage is TRBV5-6 and J usage is TRBJ2-7; 8 bases agree with TRBD1. J lost 5 bases, V lost 5 bases, and 6 bases had no gene match. CDR1 is SGHDT and CDR2 is YYEEEE in the germline V gene. This CDR3 contains 13 residues. CDR3: CASSQDRGHEQYF. For the CDR3, the DNA is TGTGCCAGCAGTCAAGACAGGGGCCACGAGCAGTACTTC.

This clonotype was seen more than once but under ten times. The J gene is TRBJ2-7, the V gene TRBV19, with 8 positions matching TRBD1. Germline trimming cut 3 bases from V and 1 base from J; bases unmatched to any gene: 2. The CDR3 is 14 amino acids. Germline CDR1 reads LNHDA; CDR2 reads SQIVND (reference sequence). The CDR3 DNA reads TGTGCCAGTAGTATTGGGACAGGATCCTACGAGCAGTACTTC. Protein sequence: CASSIGTGSYEQYF.

The chain recombines TRBV7-8 with TRBJ2-2; D is possibly TRBD1 (5 bases). The CDR3 totals 15 residues. Germline loops: CDR1 SGHVS, CDR2 FQNEAQ. Trimming removed 5 bases from V and 2 bases from J, with 12 bases in between. CDR3 DNA: TGTGCCAGCAGCATGTCAGGGTTTAACACCGGGGAGCTGTTTTTT. Protein product: CASSMSGFNTGELFF.

This clonotype occurred once. This may be a read error: a much more frequent sequence differs by one nucleotide. The final CDR3 position lacks the conserved phenylalanine or tryptophan, pointing to a likely read error. This chain uses TRBV15 with TRBJ2-2; 8 bases fit TRBD1. From germline, CDR1 is LNHNV and CDR2 YYDKDF (reference sequence). J gave up 4 bases and V 0 bases, and 1 base lay outside the gene matches. This CDR3 region has 15 residues. The CDR3 reads CATSRDTGGTGELFS. The CDR3 DNA reads TGTGCCACCAGCAGAGATACAGGGGGCACCGGGGAGCTGTTTTCT.

V and J are TRBV10-3 and TRBJ1-2, with D unresolved. With 3 bases removed from V and 3 bases from J, the gap between germline ends came to 14 bases. Germline CDR1 reads ENHRY; CDR2 reads SYGVKD. The CDR3 length is 15 residues. The CDR3 here is CAISDMAGEYYGYTF. In nucleotides, the CDR3 is TGTGCCATCAGTGATATGGCAGGAGAGTACTATGGCTACACCTTC.

The chain has TRBV9 and TRBJ2-7, with 8 bases that match TRBD1. Germline V gene lookup returns CDR1 SGDLS and CDR2 YYNGEE. This CDR3 is built from 13 residues. Unmatched junction bases numbered 4, after V lost 4 bases and J lost 4 bases. CDR3 sequence (DNA): TGTGCCAGCAGCAACGGACAGGGATACGAGCAGTACTTC. Protein sequence: CASSNGQGYEQYF.

Notes on this clonotype: This may stem from a read error, because a much larger clone lies one nucleotide away. The V call is TRBV6-1, the J call TRBJ2-6, with D possibly matching TRBD1 (6 bases). Germline loops: CDR1 MNHNS, CDR2 SASEGT. This CDR3 has 18 residues. The CDR3 loop is CASSLKGPQGSGANVLAF. Written as DNA, the CDR3 is TGTGCCAGCAGCCTTAAGGGACCACAGGGCTCTGGGGCCAACGTCCTGGCTTTC.

A word on this clonotype: One base away lies a much larger clone, so this may be a sequencing read error. This CDR3 fails to terminate in the conserved phenylalanine or tryptophan, so it likely reflects a read error. The rearrangement uses TRBV5-1 and TRBJ2-3; maybe TRBD1 (6 bases). Deletions cut 0 bases from V and 0 bases from J, with 11 bases between. The length of the CDR3 is 16 residues. Germline CDR1 and CDR2: SGHRS and YFSETQ. The CDR3 region has the DNA TGCGCCAGCAGCTTGGAGGAAGGGGGAAGCACAGATACGCAGTATCTT. It is translated as CASSLEEGGSTDTQYL.

The rearrangement links TRBV15 to TRBJ1-5, with no clear D. This CDR3 comprises 13 residues. Germline loops: CDR1 LNHNV, CDR2 YYDKDF (reference sequence). V was cut by 1 base and J by 6 bases, with 7 bases left in between. CDR3 DNA: TGTGCCACCAGCAGAGGACCCTCTCAGCCCCAGCATTTT. This sequence encodes CATSRGPSQPQHF.

This clonotype was seen many times. This chain joins TRBV20-1 and TRBJ2-2, with TRBD1 matching 9 bases. V gave up 7 bases and J gave up 5 bases; unmatched junction bases: 8. The CDR3 runs 14 residues. CDR1 DFQATT and CDR2 SNEGSKA come from the germline V gene (reference sequence). The CDR3 bases are TGCAGTGTCCCGGGACAGGGCAAGACCGGGGAGCTGTTTTTT. Translation: CSVPGQGKTGELFF.

Ten or more counts support this clonotype. The V call is TRBV19, the J call TRBJ1-1; 8 bases match TRBD1. The CDR3 spans 16 residues. V trimming: 2 bases; J trimming: 2 bases; junction bases outside the gene matches: 7. The germline V gene has CDR1 LNHDA and CDR2 SQIVND (reference sequence). CDR3 sequence (DNA): TGTGCCAGTAGTATAAAGACAGGGGCGCTCAACACTGAAGCTTTCTTT. This sequence encodes CASSIKTGALNTEAFF.

This clonotype came up a few times. The gene calls are TRBV24-1 and TRBJ2-7, with 8 bases aligning to TRBD1. CDR1 is KGHDR, CDR2 SFDVKD, per germline. With 6 bases clipped from V and 1 base from J, the junction kept 4 bases outside the gene matches. This CDR3 region has 14 residues. CDR3 DNA sequence: TGTGCCACCAGTAAGGGACAGGAGTCCTACGAGCAGTACTTC. Translating gives CATSKGQESYEQYF.

Here the CDR3 reads CATSSLGAGYEQYF. CDR3 DNA sequence: TGTGCCACCAGCAGCCTCGGAGCAGGGTACGAGCAGTACTTC. V and J are TRBV15 and TRBJ2-7; D possibly corresponds to TRBD1 (5 bases). Germline CDR1 reads LNHNV; CDR2 reads YYDKDF (reference sequence). This CDR3 spans 14 amino acids. Trimming left V 3 bases short and J 4 bases short, with 13 bases between.

This clonotype was found a few times. The chain couples TRBV19 to TRBJ2-7; perhaps TRBD1 as D (5 bases). The V end was cut by 6 bases, the J end by 2 bases, with 17 bases between. Germline CDR1 reads LNHDA; CDR2 reads SQIVND (reference sequence). The CDR3 totals 15 residues. The CDR3 DNA reads TGTGCCAGTAGATTTGCCCAGGGCAGGACCTACGAGCAGTACTTC. Protein: CASRFAQGRTYEQYF.

The chain couples TRBV7-3 to TRBJ2-3, with D possibly being TRBD2 (5 bases). Trimming removed 1 base at V and 8 bases at J, with 19 bases between. CDR1 and CDR2 (germline): SGHTA, FQGTGA. CDR3 length: 16 residues. The CDR3 spells CASSLSGSNPGSTQYF. CDR3 bases: TGTGCCAGCAGCTTAAGTGGGTCCAACCCGGGGAGTACGCAGTATTTT.

The sample holds a few counts of this clonotype. The rearrangement uses TRBV7-9 and TRBJ2-7, with D perhaps matching TRBD1 or TRBD2 (5 bases each). Between the trimmed V and J ends, which lost 0 bases and 6 bases, there was a span of 6 bases. The CDR3 is made up of 12 amino acids. CDR1 and CDR2 (germline): SEHNR, FQNEAQ (reference sequence). CDR3: CASSLAGPEQYF. The CDR3 nucleotides are TGTGCCAGCAGCTTAGCGGGACCCGAGCAGTACTTC.

This clonotype was seen a handful of times. This chain joins TRBV12-3 or TRBV12-4 and TRBJ2-3; D possibly corresponds to TRBD2 (6 bases). CDR3 length: 15 residues. V lost 2 bases and J 7 bases, leaving 16 bases between the germline ends. The CDR3 region is CASSLTAGLLNTQYF. CDR3 nucleotides: TGTGCCAGCAGTTTAACGGCGGGGTTATTGAATACGCAGTATTTT.

This clonotype was picked up many times. The V gene is TRBV2, the J gene TRBJ1-5; D is uncertain. The CDR3 is 14 residues long. The germline V gene encodes CDR1 SNHLY and CDR2 FYNNEI. V was shortened by 1 base and J by 3 bases, with 7 bases between the two germline ends. Here the CDR3 reads CASSEGSFNQPQHF. CDR3 coding DNA: TGTGCCAGCAGTGAAGGGAGTTTCAATCAGCCCCAGCATTTT.

There are many counts of this clonotype. The J gene is TRBJ2-5, the V gene TRBV5-6; tentatively, D is TRBD1 or TRBD2 (6 bases each). CDR3 length equals 14 residues. Trimming took off 4 bases at V and 1 base at J, with 11 bases between the two ends. Germline V gene lookup returns CDR1 SGHDT and CDR2 YYEEEE. CDR3 DNA sequence: TGTGCCAGCAGCCTGCGGGACACCCAAGAGACCCAGTACTTC. Amino acid sequence: CASSLRDTQETQYF.

The rearrangement joins TRBV12-3 or TRBV12-4 to TRBJ2-3; D uncertain. The V end was cut by 5 bases, the J end by 1 base, with 19 bases between. The CDR3 is 17 amino acids. The CDR3 loop is CASSRLGLGVGTDTQYF. For the CDR3, the DNA is TGTGCCAGCAGTCGTTTGGGGTTAGGAGTGGGCACAGATACGCAGTATTTT.

This chain connects TRBV10-3 to TRBJ1-1; D not resolved. Germline lookup yields CDR1 ENHRY and CDR2 SYGVKD. The CDR3 is made up of 16 amino acids. V gave up 5 bases and J gave up 0 bases, with 16 bases separating them. As DNA, the CDR3 is TGTGCCATCAGTCGTATAACCCGACGGATGAACACTGAAGCTTTCTTT. Its protein is CAISRITRRMNTEAFF.